This entry lists 14 T cell receptor beta chains sequenced from one sample in a study of cytomegalovirus exposure and HLA in healthy donors. PCR primers comprised 60 Vbeta and 13 Jbeta primers. Measured with immunoSEQ multiplex PCR; TCRdb has only the in-frame clones, and not every one. In the table there are some 200,000 clones, under 70% of which are singletons. Sequencing was performed on PBMCs. The receptors originated from a man aged 40-55 years in good health and CMV-seropositive.

This clone was counted a few times. The rearrangement uses TRBV13 and TRBJ1-2; tentative D call: TRBD1 (6 bases). Germline CDR1 PRHDT, CDR2 FYEKMQ (reference sequence). This CDR3 has 14 residues. The V end was cut by 1 base, the J end by 4 bases, with 10 bases between. CDR3 region: CASSLVDRTYGYTF. The CDR3 DNA follows: TGTGCCAGCAGCTTAGTGGACAGAACCTATGGCTACACCTTC.

This sequence joins TRBV5-1 and TRBJ2-1; the D gene is possibly TRBD2 (7 bases). Looked up from germline, CDR1 is SGHRS and CDR2 is YFSETQ. Trimming took 2 bases from V and 10 from J, leaving 13 bases between them. The CDR3 loop spans 13 amino acids. CDR3 sequence (DNA): TGCGCCAGCAGCTTCCGGGGGGCGGGGGAGCAGTTCTTC. The encoded protein is CASSFRGAGEQFF.

As for this clone: A read error may produce the germline difference seen at one junction end. In the same sample, other DNA sequences code for this CDR3. The chain recombines TRBV2 with TRBJ2-2; TRBD1 is a possible D gene (6 bases). CDR1 and CDR2 from the germline V gene are SNHLY and FYNNEI. CDR3 length: 16 residues. The CDR3 bases are TGTGCCAGCAGGGACCTCGGGACACGGAACACCGGGGAGCTGTTTTTC. It yields the protein CASRDLGTRNTGELFF.

The V gene is TRBV2, the J gene TRBJ2-7; TRBD1 is a possible D gene (6 bases). This CDR3 region has 14 residues. Trimming cost V 7 bases and J 4 bases, with 17 bases left between them. In germline, CDR1 is SNHLY, CDR2 FYNNEI. The CDR3 is CASMGPRDTYEQYF. Written as DNA, the CDR3 is TGTGCCAGCATGGGTCCAAGGGACACATACGAGCAGTACTTC.

This chain connects TRBV7-2 to TRBJ1-3; 7 bases are shared with TRBD1. Germline V gene lookup returns CDR1 SGHTA and CDR2 FQGNSA. This CDR3 contains 15 residues. J gave up 9 bases and V 3 bases, and 11 bases lay outside the gene matches. The CDR3 region is CASSFGSGTEGTIYF. The DNA for the CDR3 is TGTGCCAGCAGCTTTGGGTCCGGGACAGAAGGCACCATATATTTT.

This clone came up a few times. The V call is TRBV9, the J call TRBJ2-7, with D possibly TRBD2 on 6 matching bases. Germline values: CDR1 SGDLS, CDR2 YYNGEE. The CDR3 sequence is 16 residues long. Trimming shortened V by 1 base and J by 3 bases, and 17 bases separated the two germline ends. The CDR3: CASSVFPAGSSYEQYF. The CDR3 DNA reads TGTGCCAGCAGCGTATTCCCGGCGGGGTCCAGCTACGAGCAGTACTTC.

The genes are TRBV27 and TRBJ2-3; D is uncertain. CDR3 length: 15 residues. Germline loops: CDR1 MNHEY, CDR2 SMNVEV (reference sequence). V was cut by 3 bases and J by 2 bases, with 12 bases left in between. In DNA, the CDR3 is TGTGCCAGCAGTTTCTCCCCGTACAACACAGATACGCAGTATTTT. Translated: CASSFSPYNTDTQYF.

This clone has more than one count but fewer than ten. The chain combines TRBV4-2 with TRBJ2-1; D not certain. V was cut by 4 bases and J by 6 bases, with 16 bases left in between. The CDR3 loop spans 15 amino acids. Per the germline V gene, CDR1 is LGHNA and CDR2 is YNFKEQ. The CDR3 protein is CASSPLDGVANEQFF. For the CDR3, the DNA is TGTGCCAGCAGCCCTTTGGATGGAGTGGCCAATGAGCAGTTCTTC.

The gene calls are TRBV18 and TRBJ2-7, with D perhaps TRBD2 (5 bases). The CDR3 consists of 13 residues. Germline V gene sequence: CDR1 KGHSH, CDR2 LQKENI. Deletions cut 2 bases from V and 7 bases from J, with 12 bases between. The CDR3 nucleotides are TGTGCCAGCTCACCAGGGCAGACGGGGGAGCAGTACTTC. Protein sequence: CASSPGQTGEQYF.

This clone was counted a few times. J is TRBJ2-2 and V is TRBV28, with no clear D. The V gene lost 11 bases and the J gene lost 4 bases, with 17 bases spanning the gap. The CDR3 contains 14 residues. Germline values: CDR1 MDHEN, CDR2 SYDVKM. Here the CDR3 reads CAPPHGTRTGELFF. CDR3 DNA sequence: TGTGCCCCACCCCACGGTACGCGCACCGGGGAGCTGTTTTTT.

The chain employs TRBV23-1 and TRBJ2-7; 10 bases align to TRBD1. TRBV23-1 falls under the ORF class, with uncertain function. The junction had 4 bases not matched to a gene; V was cut back by 4 bases and J by 1 base. The CDR3 totals 15 residues. This chain's CDR3 is CASSRPGQGSYEQYF. The DNA for the CDR3 is TGCGCCAGCAGTCGACCGGGACAGGGGTCCTACGAGCAGTACTTC.

Turning to this clone: The sample contains more than one DNA sequence encoding this CDR3. This chain links TRBV6-6 with TRBJ1-1; D ambiguous. CDR1 and CDR2 from the germline V gene are MNHNY and SVGAGI (reference sequence). This CDR3 contains 13 residues. Trimming cost V 2 bases and J 2 bases, with 6 bases left between them. This CDR3 is CASSYAGNTEAFF. The CDR3 bases are TGTGCCAGCAGTTACGCAGGAAACACTGAAGCTTTCTTT.

Notes on this clone: Germline is not matched at one junction end, which may reflect a read error. V gene TRBV7-9 combines with J gene TRBJ1-6; no clear D. The CDR3 spans 13 residues. CDR1 SEHNR and CDR2 FQNEAQ come from the germline V gene (reference sequence). This chain's CDR3 is CSSSFTDPSPLHF. CDR3 in DNA: TGTTCCAGCAGCTTTACAGATCCCTCACCCCTCCACTTT.

V usage is TRBV28 and J usage is TRBJ1-2, with 9 positions matching TRBD1. Germline lookup yields CDR1 MDHEN and CDR2 SYDVKM. J lost 7 bases, V lost 5 bases, and 8 bases had no gene match. The length of the CDR3 is 14 residues. CDR3 in amino acids: CASSAPGTGIGYTF. The CDR3 DNA reads TGTGCCAGCAGTGCCCCCGGGACAGGGATTGGCTACACCTTC.